This T cell receptor (beta chain) was sequenced in a study of cytomegalovirus exposure and HLA in healthy donors (dated 2017 in TCRdb). Regarding the complete study: An earlier analysis of roughly 500 of the donors reported approximately 300 Gb of sequence data and 117 million unique TCR beta sequences obtained from around 190 million T cells. Donor age, sex, ethnicity and CMV serostatus were collected together with the repertoire data. A later analysis re-examined previously published TCR beta repertoires from more than 650 donors and added high-resolution HLA genotyping to investigate patterns of TCR occurrence. All discovery cohort repertoires had been generated on a single sequencing platform. The study aimed to test whether signatures of past pathogen exposure could be identified by cataloging public T cell receptors. The later analysis used no new phenotypic data to find candidate immune exposures, relying instead on TCR beta sequences and their occurrence across donors. Among the roughly 390 genotyped donors, around 81% belonged to the genetic ancestry cluster associated with self-reported Caucasian donors. The study combined high-throughput TCR immunosequencing, statistical association of individual TCRs with disease status, and machine learning to predict cytomegalovirus infection status. The study profiled the T cell repertoires of about 720 subjects by immunosequencing and related them to cytomegalovirus serostatus. In a later genetic analysis, genome-wide SNP genotypes for about three fifths of the 666 donors were used, and that subset was treated as a discovery cohort. HLA typing included class I and class II loci at four-digit resolution. A separate validation cohort of 100 to 150 different subjects was used in addition to the roughly 700-subject first cohort. Because of strong linkage in the cohort, roughly five DR-DQ haplotypes were treated as single units for association and clustering. The number of donors typed differed by locus, with about 629-630 for A, B, C, DRB1 and DQB1, 522 for DQA1, 606 for DPA1, and roughly 450 for DPB1. In an earlier analysis of roughly 580 of the donors, high-throughput TCR beta sequencing was used to judge whether each TCR beta V gene segment behaved as functional or pseudogenic. Across approximately 420 genotyped donors of the cohort, an average of 235,054 unique TCR beta nucleotide sequences per donor were sequenced, and roughly 20% of those sequences were non-productive. An early release that covered around 590 HLA-typed donors contained around 300 gigabases of sequencing data and 70 million to 100 million unique TCR sequences. The full study reports these points: In a later analysis, TCR association rates were found to vary across HLA loci, with the most associated TCRs seen for DRB1 alleles and the fewest for HLA-C alleles. Correlated functional status among segregating V segments might reflect linkage disequilibrium, but an unknown experimental factor could not be ruled out. In an earlier analysis of fewer than 750 of the donors, most TCR beta V segments were observed in productive rearrangements about 87% or about 30% of the time, broadly matching IMGT annotations. Because the 87-base-pair reads could not distinguish some IMGT-functional V segments, including TRBV6-2 and TRBV6-3, those segments were excluded. V-gene and J-gene trimming of TCR beta chains was associated with a missense DCLRE1C variant in a later genetic analysis, and the association was replicated in an independent cohort. The study gave a list of 150 to 200 TCR beta chains associated with cytomegalovirus. Over 15 rarely observed V segments, including chromosome 9 orphons, were excluded from the earlier analysis of some 590 of the donors because counts were too low. In a later analysis, HLA-associated TCR beta chains were found to be more clonally expanded and to have lower generation probabilities than equally common non-associated chains. A further reported finding was that TCR beta sequences accurately predicted the HLA-A and HLA-B alleles for most subjects in the first cohort. The cohort was sequenced for TCR beta chains only, and without alpha or paired-chain data the features that could be detected were limited. A cluster of highly shared sequence variants was judged likely to represent a technical artifact of the sequencing pipeline. Specific HLA alleles were associated with 16,951 TCR beta sequences at a false discovery rate of 0.05 in a later analysis. Most TCR sequences were observed very rarely across donors, whereas some public TCRs were present in many individuals. The classifier was reported to diagnose cytomegalovirus status with high specificity and sensitivity in both the original cohort and the validation cohort. Most CMV-associated TCR beta chains appeared to be HLA-restricted in a later analysis, and the HLA associations seemed to be driven largely by CMV exposure. Strong co-occurrence of HLA alleles, especially DR and DQ, made assigning TCR associations to individual alleles difficult. In a later genetic analysis, fewer N-insertions in productive TCRs were reported among donors in an Asian-associated ancestry cluster than the roughly 640-donor mean. The presence/absence analyses assumed that sequencing depth was roughly uniform across donors, and that assumption may not be true. The authors suggested that the approach could potentially be generalized to other disease states and immunological phenotypes. The only immune exposure information available for the cohort was CMV serostatus. HLA typing was unavailable for some donors at each locus, so association tests used only the typed subset. According to a later analysis, parvovirus B19, influenza, CMV and Epstein-Barr virus appeared linked to several top co-occurrence clusters. In vitro tests confirmed that a few of the cytomegalovirus-associated TCR beta chains recognize cytomegalovirus antigens.

The CDR3 numbers 15 residues from cysteine through phenylalanine. Of all the DNA, just the CDR3 is kept, 45 bases in frame from base 1. V loses 1 base, J loses 4 bases, and the germline ends lie 10 bases apart. CDR1 ENHRY and CDR2 SYGVKD are derived from the germline V gene. The cohort was made up of 650 to 700 healthy bone marrow donors. At the time of sampling, every cohort member was nominally healthy, though immune exposures that went unrecorded were likely present. The donor tested CMV seropositive, placing the donor among the approximately 290 seropositive members of the cohort. A peripheral blood sample was collected from each donor, and TCR beta sequencing was performed on peripheral blood mononuclear cells. The Qiagen DNeasy Blood Extraction Kit was used to extract genomic DNA from the blood cell samples. With regard to this clone: The target of this receptor is not known. No base quality information exists; no much larger clone differs at one position.

Library construction relied on the immunoSEQ multiplex PCR assay. For the multiplex PCR, a mixture combining 60 forward primers for TCR Vbeta segments and 13 reverse primers for TCR Jbeta segments was used. Amplification of the CDR3 region of rearranged TCR beta genes was performed with a multiplex PCR assay on genomic DNA. The Illumina HiSeq System was used to sequence the amplified TCR beta libraries as 87-base-pair reads. From the authors' description of their analysis: A later analysis counted about 80 million unique TCR beta chains across the 500 to 850 repertoires, and about 10 million of these chains were shared by at least two donors. To remove PCR and sequencing errors, raw reads were error-corrected and collapsed into unique sequences using a nearest-neighbor algorithm that merged closely related sequences. To assign V, D and J gene segments, CDR3 sequences were aligned to IMGT reference sequences. For a sequence to be retained, a match of at least six nucleotides was required to both a V gene segment and a J gene segment. A rearrangement counted as productive if the CDR3 had no stop codons and remained in frame with V and J, and every other rearrangement counted as non-productive. Following IMGT convention, CDR3 was defined as the stretch from the second conserved V-encoded cysteine to the conserved J-encoded phenylalanine. The earlier analysis of more than 450 of the donors excluded sequences that lacked an unambiguous match to a single V gene segment. An earlier analysis of some 610 of the donors called V segments functional above 56.7% productive rearrangements and segregating when the between-donor standard deviation exceeded 5%. A statistical classification framework was built for diagnosing cytomegalovirus status from the catalog of TCR beta chain sequences. A later analysis assigned V and J genes by comparing TCR nucleotide sequences with IMGT/GENE-DB human TR gene sequences. The TCRdist pipeline was used in a later analysis to assign CDR3 sequences and most-parsimonious VDJ recombination scenarios. In a later analysis, each TCR beta chain was defined by its CDR3 amino acid sequence together with its V-gene family, and reads without a unique V-gene family were excluded. A later analysis removed 550 to 700 highly shared, low-generation-probability nucleotide sequences to deal with suspected cross-contamination and a sequencing artifact. A later analysis calculated a clonal expansion index for each public chain from normalized within-repertoire ranks of inferred template counts. A later analysis computed generation probabilities with a VDJ recombination model fitted to out-of-frame rearrangements, and checked the results against IGoR. In a later analysis, TCR-TCR, TCR-HLA and TCR-CMV co-occurrence was scored with hypergeometric tests, and a repertoire-size bias correction was applied to TCR pairs. False discovery rates were estimated in a later analysis by permuting HLA or CMV assignments 20 times. In a later analysis, co-occurring TCRs were grouped with DBSCAN, and TCRdist sequence similarity was added when clustering was performed within HLA-allele-positive subsets. Co-occurrence clustering excluded repertoires with fewer than 30,000 or more than 120,000 public chains, plus five with anomalous nucleotide sharing. TCRdb holds this immuneACCESS table with in-frame rearrangements only. Some clones are missing; in checked studies, unresolved V genes explain under half, and the rest has no known cause. Clonal size and the V and J genes are those of that table, whereas D and trimming came from the DNA. The sample data list more than 85,000 clones, and 70% to 80% of these were observed just once. The biggest ten clones account for over 4% of the sample.

The receptor was derived from a woman in her late teens or twenties in good health and CMV-seropositive. Input material: PBMCs. The chain uses TRBV10-3 and TRBJ2-2; the D gene cannot be named for sure. The DNA is TGTGCCATCAGTGAGTTGGCAGGCCCCACCGGGGAGCTGTTTTTT. Its product reads: CAISELAGPTGELFF.